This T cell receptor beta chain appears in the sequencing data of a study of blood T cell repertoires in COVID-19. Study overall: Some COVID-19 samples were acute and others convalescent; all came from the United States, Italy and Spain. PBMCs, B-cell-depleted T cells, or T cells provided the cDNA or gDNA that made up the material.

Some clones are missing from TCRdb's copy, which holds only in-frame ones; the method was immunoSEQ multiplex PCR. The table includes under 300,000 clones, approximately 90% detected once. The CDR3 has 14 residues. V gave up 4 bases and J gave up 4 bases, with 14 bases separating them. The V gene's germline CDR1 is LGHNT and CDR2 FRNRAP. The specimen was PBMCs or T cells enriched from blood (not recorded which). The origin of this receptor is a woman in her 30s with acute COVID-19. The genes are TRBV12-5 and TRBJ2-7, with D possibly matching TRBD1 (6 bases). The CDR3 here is CASGYPGDQYEQYF. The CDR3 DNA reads TGTGCTAGTGGTTACCCAGGGGATCAATACGAGCAGTACTTC.